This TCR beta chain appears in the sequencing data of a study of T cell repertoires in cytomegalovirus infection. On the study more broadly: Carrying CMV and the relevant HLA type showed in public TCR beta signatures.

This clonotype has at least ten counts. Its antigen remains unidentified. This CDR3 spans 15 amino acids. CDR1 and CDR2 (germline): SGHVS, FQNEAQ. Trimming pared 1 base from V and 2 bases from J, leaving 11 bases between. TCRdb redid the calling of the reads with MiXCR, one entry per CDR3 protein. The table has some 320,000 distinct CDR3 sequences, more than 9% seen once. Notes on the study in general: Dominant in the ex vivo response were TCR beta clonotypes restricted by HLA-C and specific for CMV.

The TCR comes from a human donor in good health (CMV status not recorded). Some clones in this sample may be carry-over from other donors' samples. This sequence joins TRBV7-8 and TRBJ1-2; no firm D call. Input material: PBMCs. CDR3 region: CASSLDWVENYGYTF. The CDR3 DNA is TGTGCCAGCAGCTTAGATTGGGTAGAAAACTATGGCTACACCTTC.